Listed below are T cell receptor beta chains from one sample, sequenced in a study of shared T cell receptors in the human thymus. Only in-frame clones appear in the TCRdb table, and some are missing; sequencing was by immunoSEQ multiplex PCR. The data hold approximately 490,000 clones, with 75% to 80% observed a single time. The same sample was also used in a study of human thymus T cells.

Material: thymocytes. Receptors originate from a boy under two years old with a congenital heart defect. The CDR3 runs from the conserved cysteine through the conserved F or W. The D gene is left open where the match is weak. Not all rows give a size; the values are once, few, many and, for expanded clones, a class.

19 | - | TRBD1 | TRBJ2-4 | TRBV7-9 | CASSYAGTGVPLAKNIQYF | TGTGCCAGCAGCTACGCCGGGACAGGGGTCCCTTTAGCCAAAAACATTCAGTACTTC
16 | - | TRBD2 | TRBJ2-7 | TRBV4-3 | CASSLEARLATNEQYF | TGCGCCAGCAGCCTCGAAGCGAGACTAGCGACAAACGAGCAGTACTTC
14 | once | - | TRBJ2-5 | TRBV6-1 | CASSERWPPQAQYF | TGTGCCAGCAGTGAAAGGTGGCCTCCCCAGGCCCAGTACTTC
16 | - | - | TRBJ1-2 | TRBV27 | CASLPSGRGGSYGYTF | TGTGCCAGCCTCCCTTCCGGGCGCGGGGGGTCCTATGGCTACACCTTC
13 | - | - | TRBJ1-2 | TRBV2 | CASRGLGALGYTF | TGTGCCAGCAGAGGCCTGGGGGCGCTTGGCTACACCTTC
14 | - | TRBD1 | TRBJ2-3 | TRBV23-1 | CAGGLDRGTDTQYF | TGCGCCGGGGGATTGGACAGGGGGACAGATACGCAGTATTTT
19 | - | TRBD2 | TRBJ2-2 | TRBV19 | CASSILGTSAKGVTGELFF | TGTGCCAGTAGTATACTTGGGACTAGCGCAAAAGGGGTCACCGGGGAGCTGTTTTTT
14 | - | TRBD1 | TRBJ2-2 | TRBV5-6 | CASSFPGGTGELFF | TGTGCCAGCAGCTTTCCAGGGGGCACCGGGGAGCTGTTTTTT
18 | - | TRBD2 | TRBJ2-1 | TRBV10-3 | CAIIMLPQSGRVPNEQFF | TGTGCCATCATTATGCTCCCCCAAAGCGGGAGGGTCCCCAATGAGCAGTTCTTC
21 | - | TRBD1 | TRBJ2-7 | TRBV4-3 | CASSLARTGTGGAYGFYEQYF | TGCGCCAGCAGCCTAGCACGAACCGGGACAGGGGGCGCCTATGGGTTCTACGAGCAGTACTTC
16 | once | - | TRBJ2-1 | TRBV6-1 | CASSEIGAASYNEQFF | TGTGCCAGCAGTGAAATTGGGGCGGCGTCCTACAATGAGCAGTTCTTC
16 | - | - | TRBJ2-1 | TRBV7-9 | CASSLVVAGPPNEQFF | TGTGCCAGCAGCCTAGTCGTGGCGGGCCCCCCCAATGAGCAGTTCTTC
16 | - | - | TRBJ2-1 | TRBV5-8 | CASSLVGGAPYNEQFF | TGTGCCAGCAGCTTGGTAGGGGGGGCACCCTACAATGAGCAGTTCTTC
15 | - | TRBD1 | TRBJ1-2 | TRBV30 | CAWSTPGTGAYGYTF | TGTGCCTGGAGTACCCCCGGGACAGGCGCCTATGGCTACACCTTC
16 | - | TRBD1 | TRBJ2-3 | TRBV14 | CASSQDDRGRTDTQYF | TGTGCCAGCAGCCAAGATGACAGGGGCCGCACAGATACGCAGTATTTT
15 | - | TRBD2 | TRBJ2-1 | TRBV11-2 | CASSFLAGVYNEQFF | TGTGCCAGCAGTTTTTTAGCGGGAGTCTACAATGAGCAGTTCTTC
15 | once | TRBD1 | TRBJ1-5 | TRBV6-1 | CASSVTGTDNQPQHF | TGTGCCAGCAGTGTCACAGGGACAGACAATCAGCCCCAGCATTTT
14 | once | - | TRBJ2-7 | TRBV21-1 | CASESWTGGYEQYF | TGTGCCAGCGAGAGTTGGACAGGGGGATACGAGCAGTACTTC
18 | - | TRBD2 | TRBJ2-2 | TRBV5-8 | CASSLRPSGRFPTGELFF | TGTGCCAGCAGCTTGAGACCTAGCGGGAGGTTCCCCACCGGGGAGCTGTTTTTT
14 | - | - | TRBJ2-5 | TRBV5-1 | CASSRSGQKETQYF | TGCGCCAGCAGCCGATCAGGACAGAAAGAGACCCAGTACTTC
18 | - | TRBD1 | TRBJ1-2 | TRBV5-4 | CASSAPGQPHPGDYGYTF | TGTGCCAGCAGCGCACCGGGACAGCCGCACCCTGGGGACTATGGCTACACCTTC
16 | once | TRBD2 | TRBJ2-7 | TRBV27 | CASSLPILAGNYEQYF | TGTGCCAGCAGTTTGCCGATACTAGCGGGCAACTACGAGCAGTACTTC
16 | few | TRBD2 | TRBJ2-1 | TRBV4-3 | CASSQKAGAPLDEQFF | TGCGCCAGCAGCCAAAAAGCGGGAGCTCCGCTCGATGAGCAGTTCTTC
12 | - | TRBD1 | TRBJ2-7 | TRBV30 | CAWSADRDEQYF | TGTGCCTGGAGTGCCGACAGGGACGAGCAGTACTTC
19 | - | TRBD2 | TRBJ2-4 | TRBV5-4 | CATSNLETSGKVAKNIQYF | TGTGCCACCTCGAATCTTGAGACTAGCGGGAAAGTAGCCAAAAACATTCAGTACTTC
19 | once | TRBD2 | TRBJ2-7 | TRBV30 | CAWTRMPPGLAVGHYEQYF | TGTGCCTGGACACGGATGCCTCCGGGACTAGCTGTGGGTCATTACGAGCAGTACTTC
17 | - | - | TRBJ2-6 | TRBV5-1 | CASEPTGIPTGANVLTF | TGCGCCAGCGAACCTACAGGGATCCCAACTGGGGCCAACGTCCTGACTTTC
13 | - | - | TRBJ1-2 | TRBV7-2 | CASSLGRPRVYTF | TGTGCCAGCAGCTTAGGGAGGCCTAGGGTCTACACCTTC
15 | - | TRBD1 | TRBJ2-7 | TRBV18 | CASSPRTGSSYEQYF | TGTGCCAGCTCACCTCGGACAGGGAGCTCCTACGAGCAGTACTTC
15 | - | - | TRBJ2-5 | TRBV5-1 | CASSLAGGTRETQYF | TGCGCCAGCAGCTTGGCTGGCGGGACTCGGGAGACCCAGTACTTC
14 | - | - | TRBJ1-2 | TRBV27 | CASSSVGGGYGYTF | TGTGCCAGCAGCTCAGTTGGAGGAGGGTATGGCTACACCTTC
15 | once | TRBD2 | TRBJ2-3 | TRBV4-1 | CASSLAGGGTDTQYF | TGCGCCAGCAGCCTAGCGGGAGGGGGCACAGATACGCAGTATTTT
15 | - | - | TRBJ2-2 | TRBV21-1 | CASSSGTGGTGELFF | TGTGCCAGCAGCAGTGGGACAGGCGGCACCGGGGAGCTGTTTTTT
14 | once | TRBD2 | TRBJ2-1 | TRBV19 | CASTRGGRINEQFF | TGTGCCAGTACTCGGGGGGGGCGCATTAATGAGCAGTTCTTC
16 | - | TRBD1 | TRBJ2-2 | TRBV4-3 | CASSQEKGAHTGELFF | TGCGCCAGCAGCCAAGAGAAGGGGGCGCACACCGGGGAGCTGTTTTTT
11 | many | - | TRBJ1-4 | TRBV4-2 | CASSPGEKLFF | TGTGCCAGCAGCCCCGGGGAAAAACTGTTTTTT
13 | - | - | TRBJ1-1 | TRBV12-5 | CASPPGGATEAFF | TGTGCTAGTCCCCCAGGAGGGGCTACTGAAGCTTTCTTT
16 | - | - | TRBJ2-2 | TRBV14 | CASSRTTPDGTGELFF | TGTGCCAGCAGCCGAACGACGCCAGACGGGACCGGGGAGCTGTTTTTT
15 | - | - | TRBJ2-3 | TRBV4-3 | CASSQGPGGTDTQYF | TGCGCCAGCAGCCAAGGCCCGGGTGGCACAGATACGCAGTATTTT
12 | once | - | TRBJ1-5 | TRBV5-6 | CASSSKYQPQHF | TGTGCCAGCAGCTCTAAATATCAGCCCCAGCATTTT
15 | - | - | TRBJ2-3 | TRBV27 | CASSLSMRERVAQYF | TGTGCCAGCAGTTTATCGATGAGGGAGAGGGTGGCGCAGTATTTT
11 | - | TRBD1 | TRBJ1-1 | TRBV12-5 | CASAMDRGAFF | TGTGCTAGTGCCATGGACAGGGGAGCTTTCTTT
16 | - | TRBD2 | TRBJ2-3 | TRBV27 | CASSFRTSGITDTQYF | TGTGCCAGCAGTTTCCGGACTAGCGGGATCACAGATACGCAGTATTTT
17 | - | - | TRBJ2-7 | TRBV5-4 | CASSSGTRGSGSYEQYF | TGTGCCAGCAGCTCGGGGACAAGAGGGAGTGGCTCCTACGAGCAGTACTTC
15 | few | - | TRBJ1-2 | TRBV13 | CASSFSPPANYGYTF | TGTGCCAGCAGCTTTTCCCCCCCAGCTAACTATGGCTACACCTTC